Shown below are 23 T cell receptor beta chains from a single sample sequenced in a study of shared clonotypes between healthy human individuals (dated by TCRdb to between 2020 and 2021). CD8 naive samples were obtained by positive selection for CCR7 among CD45RO-negative cells, yielding a CD45RA+CCR7+ population from which TemRA cells were excluded. Libraries were built with the immunoSEQ multiplex PCR assay. Here the immuneACCESS table is served through TCRdb, limited to in-frame sequences with V and J called. Missing clones are a known gap in these copies; in checked studies unresolved V genes cover under half, and the rest lacks a known reason. Here the sample has about 2.2 million clones; approximately 94% occur a single time. More than 1.5% of the sample rests with the top ten. The sample comprised naive CD8+ T cells from PBMCs. The cell subset or site label of this sample denotes: CD45RA+CCR7+. These receptor sequences come from a man younger than 35 in good health. Some clones in this sample may be carry-over from other donors' samples.

The V call is TRBV7-9, the J call TRBJ1-2; TRBD1 matches 7 bases. Germline-derived CDR1 and CDR2 are SEHNR and FQNEAQ (reference sequence). V was clipped by 1 base and J by 5 bases; unmatched bases: 4. The CDR3 totals 14 residues. CDR3 nucleotides: TGTGCCAGCAGCTTAGTAAAGGGGGCTTATGGCTACACCTTC. Translated: CASSLVKGAYGYTF.

The V call is TRBV19, the J call TRBJ2-2, with D possibly being TRBD1 (6 bases). The CDR3 is made up of 14 amino acids. CDR1 and CDR2 (germline): LNHDA, SQIVND (reference sequence). V shed 4 bases and J shed 4 bases, with 10 bases lying between them. CDR3 region: CASSTQGRTGELFF. CDR3 bases: TGTGCCAGTAGTACGCAGGGGCGCACCGGGGAGCTGTTTTTT.

The rearrangement uses TRBV19 and TRBJ1-2, with TRBD1 matching over 9 bases. Trimming removed 3 bases from V and 4 bases from J; junction bases left unmatched: 6. The CDR3 has 15 amino acids. Per the germline V gene, CDR1 is LNHDA and CDR2 is SQIVND (reference sequence). The CDR3 sequence is CASSIKHRGLYGYTF. The DNA for the CDR3 is TGTGCCAGTAGTATTAAACACAGGGGGCTCTATGGCTACACCTTC.

The CDR3 nucleotides read TGTGCCAGCAGCTTCTTACAGGGGATCTACAATGAGCAGTTCTTC. This codes for CASSFLQGIYNEQFF. This chain links TRBV5-5 with TRBJ2-1; 7 bases map to TRBD1. Germline trimming cut 2 bases from V and 3 bases from J; bases unmatched to any gene: 5. The CDR3 sequence is 15 residues long. Germline V gives CDR1 SGHKS, CDR2 YYEKEE (reference sequence).

A word on this clone: The sample contains more than one DNA sequence encoding this CDR3. The rearrangement uses TRBV9 and TRBJ2-2, with D hard to call. The germline V gene encodes CDR1 SGDLS and CDR2 YYNGEE. The CDR3 extends over 11 amino acids. The V end lost 5 bases, the J end lost 4 bases, and 3 bases lay between the germline ends. The CDR3 loop reads CASSTTGELFF. DNA for the CDR3: TGTGCCAGCAGTACCACCGGGGAGCTGTTTTTT.

The chain carries TRBV7-9 and TRBJ2-2; possible D gene TRBD1, 5 bases. V was shortened by 1 base and J by 9 bases, with 6 bases between the two germline ends. The CDR3 extends over 12 amino acids. Germline V gene sequence: CDR1 SEHNR, CDR2 FQNEAQ (reference sequence). The CDR3: CASSLGGRELFF. Written as DNA, the CDR3 is TGTGCCAGCAGCTTAGGGGGCCGGGAGCTGTTTTTT.

The DNA for the CDR3 is TGTGCCTGGAGTGTACATGATCAGGGTACGGGTCAAGTGTTTTTT. Translated: CAWSVHDQGTGQVFF. The chain couples TRBV30 to TRBJ1-4; D perhaps matches TRBD1 (5 bases). V was cut by 0 bases and J by 15 bases, with 23 bases left in between. This CDR3 is built from 15 residues. CDR1 and CDR2 (germline): GTSNPN, SVGIG (reference sequence).

The rearrangement uses TRBV27 and TRBJ2-2, with 12 positions matching TRBD2. The CDR3 consists of 15 residues. Trimming removed 4 bases from V and 7 bases from J; junction bases left unmatched: 4. Looked up from germline, CDR1 is MNHEY and CDR2 is SMNVEV (reference sequence). The CDR3, as DNA: TGTGCCAGCAGTTCCCGACTAGCGGGAGTCGGGGAGCTGTTTTTT. Protein product: CASSSRLAGVGELFF.

The V and J genes are TRBV7-3 and TRBJ2-7; 8 nucleotides match TRBD1. With 5 bases clipped from V and 3 bases from J, the junction kept 3 bases outside the gene matches. The length of the CDR3 is 13 residues. Germline CDR1 reads SGHTA; CDR2 reads FQGTGA. The CDR3 is CASSIGQGYEQYF. The CDR3 DNA is TGTGCCAGCAGCATAGGACAGGGCTACGAGCAGTACTTC.

The chain recombines TRBV13 with TRBJ2-7; 15 bases line up with TRBD2. This CDR3 region has 15 residues. J lost 5 bases, V lost 8 bases, and 7 bases had no gene match. Germline V gene sequence: CDR1 PRHDT, CDR2 FYEKMQ (reference sequence). The CDR3 nucleotides read TGTGCCAGCGGACTTGGGACTAGCGGGAGGAACGAGCAGTACTTC. Its translation is CASGLGTSGRNEQYF.

V and J are TRBV7-2 and TRBJ2-7, with 9 bases identical to TRBD1. The length of the CDR3 is 14 residues. Germline V gene lookup returns CDR1 SGHTA and CDR2 FQGNSA. With 4 bases clipped from V and 4 bases from J, the junction kept 5 bases outside the gene matches. CDR3 nucleotide sequence: TGTGCCAGCAGCTCTTACAGGGGGCTATACGAGCAGTACTTC. It is translated as CASSSYRGLYEQYF.

As DNA, the CDR3 is TGTGCCAGCAGCGGACTCTACCTTCCCCCTACTAATGAAAAACTGTTTTTT. Translation: CASSGLYLPPTNEKLFF. The J gene is TRBJ1-4, the V gene TRBV7-8; D gene uncertain. Trimming took off 5 bases at V and 2 bases at J, with 18 bases between the two ends. The CDR3 length is 17 residues. Germline V CDR1 and CDR2: SGHVS, FQNEAQ.

This clone was seen a few times. Other DNA sequences in this specimen translate into the identical CDR3. The V call is TRBV27, the J call TRBJ1-2, with TRBD1 identical over 8 bases. Germline CDR1 reads MNHEY; CDR2 reads SMNVEV (reference sequence). CDR3 length equals 12 residues. V gave up 6 bases and J gave up 6 bases; unmatched junction bases: 3. CDR3 DNA: TGTGCCAGCAGGGGGACAGGAAATGGCTACACCTTC. Translating it yields CASRGTGNGYTF.

This rearrangement joins TRBV7-9 to TRBJ2-7; 12 bases are shared with TRBD1. CDR1 is SEHNR, CDR2 FQNEAQ, per germline (reference sequence). The trim removed 5 bases at V and 6 bases at J, leaving 8 bases unmatched. The CDR3 is 15 amino acids. For the CDR3, the DNA is TGTGCCAGCAGCCCTCGGGACAGGGGGCCTAGCGAGCAGTACTTC. Amino acids: CASSPRDRGPSEQYF.

This clone has just one count. J is TRBJ2-1 and V is TRBV28, with D perhaps TRBD2 (7 bases). The CDR3 consists of 13 residues. The V gene lost 7 bases and the J gene lost 8 bases, with 15 bases spanning the gap. CDR1 is MDHEN, CDR2 SYDVKM, per germline. CDR3 nucleotide sequence: TGTGCCAGCAACTATGCGGGGGCGCATGAGCAGTTCTTC. It specifies CASNYAGAHEQFF.

The gene calls are TRBV5-4 and TRBJ1-2, with 7 bases aligning to TRBD1. Trimming at V came to 5 bases and at J to 4 bases, leaving 8 bases not matched to a gene. The CDR3 is 14 residues long. CDR1 and CDR2 from the germline V gene are SGHNT and YYREEE (reference sequence). CDR3 residues: CASSYRGGVYGYTF. CDR3 sequence (DNA): TGTGCCAGCAGTTACAGGGGCGGCGTCTATGGCTACACCTTC.

The chain links TRBV27 to TRBJ2-7, with a possible D match to TRBD1 (6 bases). This CDR3 is 14 amino acids long. In germline, CDR1 is MNHEY, CDR2 SMNVEV (reference sequence). Trimming cost V 5 bases and J 3 bases, with 14 bases left between them. The CDR3 region has the DNA TGTGCCAGCAGTACTACGACAGGCGGCTACGAGCAGTACTTC. As protein: CASSTTTGGYEQYF.

On this clone: Other DNA sequences within the sample encode an identical CDR3. The J gene is TRBJ1-2, the V gene TRBV7-9; possible D gene TRBD1, 6 bases. This CDR3 is 12 amino acids long. Germline CDR1 and CDR2: SEHNR and FQNEAQ (reference sequence). V was cut by 5 bases and J by 7 bases, with 11 bases left in between. The CDR3 bases are TGTGCCAGCAGCCCAGGAGGGGGTGGCTACACCTTC. Its protein product is CASSPGGGGYTF.

V gene TRBV27 combines with J gene TRBJ1-1; 7 nucleotides agree with TRBD1. The germline V gene has CDR1 MNHEY and CDR2 SMNVEV (reference sequence). The CDR3 is 14 residues long. J lost 4 bases, V lost 6 bases, and 8 bases had no gene match. Written as DNA, the CDR3 is TGTGCCAGCAGACTACAGGGGAGGGGCACTGAAGCTTTCTTT. Translation gives CASRLQGRGTEAFF.

This clone was recorded only once. The chain uses TRBV7-9 and TRBJ1-1; D unresolved. There are 15 residues in the CDR3. Germline values: CDR1 SEHNR, CDR2 FQNEAQ (reference sequence). Trimming pared 1 base from V and 4 bases from J, leaving 13 bases between. CDR3 sequence (DNA): TGTGCCAGCAGCTTAGTCGGCACCCCCGGCACTGAAGCTTTCTTT. Its translation: CASSLVGTPGTEAFF.

The rearrangement links TRBV28 to TRBJ1-5, with 9 bases identical to TRBD1. Germline CDR1 and CDR2: MDHEN and SYDVKM. The J segment lost 7 bases and the V segment lost 10 bases, leaving 11 bases of the junction unmatched. The CDR3 totals 14 residues. CDR3 DNA sequence: TGTGCCACTCAAAGACAGGGGGAGAACCAGCCCCAGCATTTT. As protein: CATQRQGENQPQHF.

This rearrangement joins TRBV29-1 to TRBJ1-3; D possibly corresponds to TRBD1 (5 bases). Germline V gene sequence: CDR1 SQVTM, CDR2 ANQGSEA. With 7 bases removed from V and 7 bases from J, the gap between germline ends came to 17 bases. This CDR3 has 13 amino acids. The CDR3 protein is CSARDRLANTIYF. The DNA for the CDR3 is TGCAGCGCCCGGGACCGCCTCGCGAACACCATATATTTT.

The V and J genes are TRBV15 and TRBJ2-1; a possible D gene is TRBD1 (6 bases). CDR3 length equals 15 residues. Germline-derived CDR1 and CDR2 are LNHNV and YYDKDF (reference sequence). The germline V and J ends were trimmed by 4 bases and 5 bases, with 15 bases remaining between them. The CDR3 DNA is TGTGCCACCAGCACAGGGCCAGGGGAGAACAATGAGCAGTTCTTC. It is translated as CATSTGPGENNEQFF.